The sequence of this T cell receptor beta chain was determined in a study of blood T cell repertoires in COVID-19. Study summary: Samples of COVID-19 (acute and convalescent) were obtained from the United States, Italy and Spain. In each case, the material was cDNA or gDNA derived from T cells, B-cell-depleted T cells, or PBMCs.

Per the original data handling: Counts of nucleated cells, estimated from reference gene primer amplification, were obtained. Sequencing used immunoSEQ multiplex PCR; TCRdb keeps in-frame clones, though not all of them. V and J calls and clone size are those listed in that table; D and trimming were worked out from the DNA. The data show some 120,000 clones, with 80% seen just once and about 25% held by the top ten. This CDR3 region has 19 residues. The V segment lost 4 bases and the J segment 4 bases; nucleotides outside the gene matches: 12. CDR1 and CDR2 (germline): MDHEN, SYDVKM. The source is a human donor in a cohort sampled during active COVID-19. The sequencing input was peripheral blood. The chain carries TRBV28 and TRBJ2-5; 16 positions agree with TRBD2. The CDR3 protein is CASSSPGLAGGWGRETQYF. CDR3 bases: TGTGCCAGCAGTTCGCCGGGACTAGCGGGAGGGTGGGGGCGAGAGACCCAGTACTTC.